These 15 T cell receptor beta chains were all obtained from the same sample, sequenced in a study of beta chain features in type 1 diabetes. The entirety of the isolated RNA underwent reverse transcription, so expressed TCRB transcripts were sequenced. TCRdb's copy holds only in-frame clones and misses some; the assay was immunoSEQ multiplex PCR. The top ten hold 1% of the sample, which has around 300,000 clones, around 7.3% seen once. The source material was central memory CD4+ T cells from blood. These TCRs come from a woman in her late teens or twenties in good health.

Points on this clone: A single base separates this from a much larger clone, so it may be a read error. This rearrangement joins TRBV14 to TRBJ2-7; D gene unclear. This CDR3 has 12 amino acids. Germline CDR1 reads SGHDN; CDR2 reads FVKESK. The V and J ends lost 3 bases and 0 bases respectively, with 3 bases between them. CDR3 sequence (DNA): TGTGCCAGCAGCCAGAGCTCCTACGAGCAGTACGTC. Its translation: CASSQSSYEQYV.

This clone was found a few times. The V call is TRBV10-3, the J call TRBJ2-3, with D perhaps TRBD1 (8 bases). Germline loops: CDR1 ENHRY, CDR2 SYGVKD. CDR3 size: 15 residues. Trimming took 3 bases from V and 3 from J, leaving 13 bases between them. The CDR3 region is CAISDGQGGTDTQYF. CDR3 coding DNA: TGTGCCATCAGTGACGGACAGGGAGGGACAGATACGCAGTATTTT.

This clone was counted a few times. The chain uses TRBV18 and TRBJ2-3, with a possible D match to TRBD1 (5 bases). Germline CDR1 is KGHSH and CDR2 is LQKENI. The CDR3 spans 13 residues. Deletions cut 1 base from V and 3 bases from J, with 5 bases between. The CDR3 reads CASSPRQTDTQYF. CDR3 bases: TGTGCCAGCTCACCACGACAGACAGATACGCAGTATTTT.

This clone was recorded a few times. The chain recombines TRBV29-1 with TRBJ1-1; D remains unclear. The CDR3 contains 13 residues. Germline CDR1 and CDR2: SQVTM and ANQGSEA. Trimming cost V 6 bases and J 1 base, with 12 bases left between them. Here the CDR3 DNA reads TGCAGCGTACCTTTCGGAGGGAACACTGAAGCTTTCTTT. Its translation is CSVPFGGNTEAFF.

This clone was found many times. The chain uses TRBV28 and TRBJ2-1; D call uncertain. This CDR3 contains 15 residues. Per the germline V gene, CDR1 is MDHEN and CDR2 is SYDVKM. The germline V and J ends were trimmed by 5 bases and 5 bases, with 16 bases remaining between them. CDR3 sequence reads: CASSPWGSDNNEQFF. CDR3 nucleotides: TGTGCCAGCAGTCCCTGGGGTTCAGACAACAATGAGCAGTTCTTC.

CDR3 DNA sequence: TGTGCCAGCACCCCCAGTGACGGAGAGACCCAGTACTTC. It codes for CASTPSDGETQYF. V usage is TRBV4-2 and J usage is TRBJ2-5; D is unclear. CDR1 is LGHNA and CDR2 is YNFKEQ in the germline V gene. The CDR3 totals 13 residues. The V gene lost 7 bases and the J gene lost 4 bases, with 13 bases spanning the gap.

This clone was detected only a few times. In nucleotides, the CDR3 is TGTGCCAGCAGTTTAGGGGAAGCCTATACGCAGTATTTT. It codes for CASSLGEAYTQYF. This chain joins TRBV28 and TRBJ2-3; no firm D call. CDR1 is MDHEN and CDR2 is SYDVKM in the germline V gene. V was shortened by 2 bases and J by 7 bases, with 10 bases between the two germline ends. This CDR3 is built from 13 residues.

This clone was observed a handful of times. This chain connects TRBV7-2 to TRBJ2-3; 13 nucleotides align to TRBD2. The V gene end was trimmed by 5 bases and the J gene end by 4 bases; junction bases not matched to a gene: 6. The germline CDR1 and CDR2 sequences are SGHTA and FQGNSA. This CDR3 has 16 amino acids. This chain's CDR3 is CASSPRTSGGPDTQYF. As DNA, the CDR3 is TGTGCCAGCAGCCCCCGGACTAGCGGGGGACCAGATACGCAGTATTTT.

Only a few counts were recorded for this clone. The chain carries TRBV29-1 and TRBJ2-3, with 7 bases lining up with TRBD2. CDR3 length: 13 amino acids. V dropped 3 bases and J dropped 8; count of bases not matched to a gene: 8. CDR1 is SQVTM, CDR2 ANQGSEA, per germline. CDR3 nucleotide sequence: TGCAGCGTTGATAACCGGGAGGCGGGTACGCAGTATTTT. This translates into CSVDNREAGTQYF.

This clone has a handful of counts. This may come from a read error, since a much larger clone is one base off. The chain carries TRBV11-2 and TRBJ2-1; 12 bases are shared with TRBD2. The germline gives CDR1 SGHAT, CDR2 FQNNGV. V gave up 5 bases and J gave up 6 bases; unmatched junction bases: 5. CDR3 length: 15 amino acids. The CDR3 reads CASSPSGGALNEQFF. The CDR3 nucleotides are TGTGCCAGCAGCCCTAGCGGGGGGGCCCTCAATGAGCAGTTCTTC. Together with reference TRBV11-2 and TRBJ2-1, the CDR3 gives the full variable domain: EAGVAQSPRYKIIEKRQSVAFWCNPISGHATLYWYQQILGQGPKLLIQFQNNGVVDDSQLPKDRFSAERLKGVDSTLKIQPAKLEDSAVYLCASSPSGGALNEQFFGPGTRLTVL.

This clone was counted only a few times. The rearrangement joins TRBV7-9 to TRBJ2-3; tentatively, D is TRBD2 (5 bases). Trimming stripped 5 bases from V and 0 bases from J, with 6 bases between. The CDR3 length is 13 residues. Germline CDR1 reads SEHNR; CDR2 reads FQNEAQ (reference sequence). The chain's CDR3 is CASSRGSTDTQYF. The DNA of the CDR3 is TGTGCCAGCAGCCGCGGGAGCACAGATACGCAGTATTTT.

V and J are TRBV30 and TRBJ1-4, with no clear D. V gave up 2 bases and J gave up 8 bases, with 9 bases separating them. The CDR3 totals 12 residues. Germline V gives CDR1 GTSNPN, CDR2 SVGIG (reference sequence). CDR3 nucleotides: TGTGCCTGGAGTATTGATGGGGAAAAACTGTTTTTT. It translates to CAWSIDGEKLFF.

The CDR3 nucleotides read TGTGCCAGCAGTTTCACCAGGGGTAGCTCTGGGGCCAACGTCCTGACTTTC. Its protein product is CASSFTRGSSGANVLTF. The rearrangement joins TRBV28 to TRBJ2-6, with D possibly TRBD1 on 6 matching bases. This CDR3 has 17 residues. The germline gives CDR1 MDHEN, CDR2 SYDVKM. V lost 3 bases, J lost 0 bases, and 12 bases lay in between.

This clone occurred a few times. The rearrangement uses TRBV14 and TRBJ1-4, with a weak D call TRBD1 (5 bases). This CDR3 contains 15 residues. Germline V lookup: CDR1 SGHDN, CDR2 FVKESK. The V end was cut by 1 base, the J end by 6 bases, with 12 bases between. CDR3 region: CASSQVARDDEKLFF. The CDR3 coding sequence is TGTGCCAGCAGCCAAGTGGCCCGGGACGATGAAAAACTGTTTTTT.

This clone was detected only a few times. CDR3 sequence reads: CASSPGRAAGNEQFF. The CDR3 region has the DNA TGTGCCAGCAGCCCCGGGAGGGCTGCGGGAAATGAGCAGTTCTTC. The chain has TRBV7-3 and TRBJ2-1; TRBD2 agrees at 8 bases. This CDR3 contains 15 residues. Per the germline V gene, CDR1 is SGHTA and CDR2 is FQGTGA. Losses at the gene ends were 5 bases for V and 7 bases for J; bases not matched to a gene: 10.